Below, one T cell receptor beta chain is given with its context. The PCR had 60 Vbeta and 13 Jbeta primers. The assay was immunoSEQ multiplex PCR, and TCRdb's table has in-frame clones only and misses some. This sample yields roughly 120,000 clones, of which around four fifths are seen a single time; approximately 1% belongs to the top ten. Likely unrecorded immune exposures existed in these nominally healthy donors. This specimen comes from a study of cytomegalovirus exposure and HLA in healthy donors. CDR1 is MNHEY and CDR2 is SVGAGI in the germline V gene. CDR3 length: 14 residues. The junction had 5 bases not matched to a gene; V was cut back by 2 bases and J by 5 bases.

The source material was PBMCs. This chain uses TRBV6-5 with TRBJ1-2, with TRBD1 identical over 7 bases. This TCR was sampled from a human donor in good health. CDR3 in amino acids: CASSYQDRPYGYTF. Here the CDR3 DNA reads TGTGCCAGCAGTTACCAGGACAGGCCGTATGGCTACACCTTC.